This TCR beta chain was captured in a study of cytomegalovirus exposure and HLA in healthy donors. As to this clone: Its target is not known.

The PCR made use of 60 Vbeta and 13 Jbeta primers. Data came from immunoSEQ multiplex PCR; TCRdb stores just in-frame clones and leaves some out. The sample consists of over 150,000 clones, roughly four fifths of them appearing once. Study-level results: A later examination showed that TCR association rates differed by HLA locus, with DRB1 most and HLA-C fewest. Available immune exposure information covered CMV serostatus only. A missense variant in DCLRE1C was later tied to TCR beta V- and J-gene trimming. Cytomegalovirus association was assigned to more than 150 TCR beta chains.

The receptor comes from a man aged 50-59 years in good health and CMV-seronegative. What was sequenced was PBMCs.

The CDR3 nucleotides read TGCAGCCTAGGGACTAGCGGGGAGACCCAGTACTTC. It specifies CSLGTSGETQYF. The chain carries TRBV29-1 and TRBJ2-5; TRBD2 aligns across 12 bases. V lost 8 bases, J lost 5 bases, and 3 bases stayed unmatched. The CDR3 is made up of 12 amino acids. Germline assignment: CDR1 SQVTM and CDR2 ANQGSEA.